This is a list of T cell receptor beta chains from one sample in a study of T cells in Graves' hyperthyroidism and ophthalmopathy. In TCRdb, the multiplex PCR reads were re-called with MiXCR into one record per CDR3 protein. The repertoire has around 580,000 distinct CDR3 sequences, approximately 15% of them found once; the top ten carry around 18%. Sequencing used blood. Receptors were obtained from a young woman with Graves' hyperthyroidism. Both conserved end residues are part of each CDR3. Expanded clones are given a class, and other clones once, few, many or no size at all.

TRBJ2-3 TRBV12-3/TRBV12-4 many CASSYTSGRAEDTQYF
TRBJ2-3 TRBV20-1 - CSAIRRQREGTDTQYF
TRBJ2-2 TRBV4-3 - CASSRAGTSNTGELFF
TRBJ2-3 TRBV4-2 - CASSPRGPKADTQYF
TRBJ1-1 TRBV12-3/TRBV12-4 - CASRRDSTEAFF
TRBJ2-1 TRBV9 - CAGATSGFYNEQFF
TRBJ1-1 TRBV20-1 - CSARVPGSETEGFF
TRBJ2-1 TRBV19 few CASSFSGRASGEQFF
TRBJ2-3 TRBV7-8 many CASSPQRGGRPDTQYF
TRBJ2-2 TRBV6-4 - CATPAANTGELFF
TRBJ2-3 TRBV29-1 many CSVEGQGAIDTQYF
TRBJ1-1 TRBV6-1 few CASTRAPTPMNTEAFF
TRBJ2-3 TRBV27 many CASSPGARSADTQYF
TRBJ2-5 TRBV10-3 few CAISESGTGETQYF
TRBJ2-7 TRBV20-1 many CSATTGTGVDEQYF
TRBJ1-5 TRBV20-1 many CSARDRGLSNQPQHF
TRBJ2-7 TRBV5-1 few CASSPRGKHEQYF
TRBJ2-5 TRBV28 many CASKNRGFPFETQYF
TRBJ2-5 TRBV12-3/TRBV12-4 few CASSFIGGHQETQYF
TRBJ1-5 TRBV2 many CASSVRGSRNQPQHF
TRBJ2-2 TRBV12-3/TRBV12-4 - CASRAGHTNTGELFF
TRBJ2-2 TRBV24-1 - CATGETGANTGELFF
TRBJ2-2 TRBV6-5 - CASSYPWDDGTGELLF